This TCR beta chain was recorded in a study of OX40 agonist ivuxolimab in advanced cancers. At the level of the study: Those treated in dose escalation had hepatocellular carcinoma, melanoma, renal cell cancer or head and neck cancer.

From germline, CDR1 is LNHDA and CDR2 SQIVND (reference sequence). Losses at the gene ends were 4 bases for V and 0 bases for J; bases not matched to a gene: 2. The CDR3 loop spans 17 amino acids. Study outcomes and limitations: Expanded clones belonging to CD8+ T cells outnumbered, on average, those of CD4+.

Of note for this clone: What it recognizes is unknown.

Only in-frame clones appear in the TCRdb table, and some are missing; sequencing was by immunoSEQ multiplex PCR. The sample yields about 58,000 clones, roughly nine tenths seen once. This TCR was recovered from an adult with an advanced solid tumor such as melanoma, head and neck, liver or kidney cancer. The chain is built from TRBV19 and TRBJ2-1; 14 nucleotides match TRBD2. The sample here was CD4+ or CD8+ T cells sorted from blood, taken in a trial of the OX40 agonist ivuxolimab. The chain's CDR3 is CASSRLAGGSSYNEQFF. The DNA of the CDR3 is TGTGCCAGTAGTAGACTAGCGGGAGGGAGCTCCTACAATGAGCAGTTCTTC.